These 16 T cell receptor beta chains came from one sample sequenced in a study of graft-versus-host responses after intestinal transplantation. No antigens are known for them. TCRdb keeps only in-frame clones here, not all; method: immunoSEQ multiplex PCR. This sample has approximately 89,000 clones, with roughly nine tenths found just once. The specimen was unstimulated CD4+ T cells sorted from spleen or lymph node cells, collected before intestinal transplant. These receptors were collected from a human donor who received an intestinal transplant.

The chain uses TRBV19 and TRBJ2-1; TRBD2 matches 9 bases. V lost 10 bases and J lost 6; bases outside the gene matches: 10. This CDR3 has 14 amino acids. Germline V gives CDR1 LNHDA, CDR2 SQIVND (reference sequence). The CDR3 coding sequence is TGTGCCACCCACGGGACTAGCCTAGTCAATGAGCAGTTCTTC. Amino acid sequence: CATHGTSLVNEQFF.

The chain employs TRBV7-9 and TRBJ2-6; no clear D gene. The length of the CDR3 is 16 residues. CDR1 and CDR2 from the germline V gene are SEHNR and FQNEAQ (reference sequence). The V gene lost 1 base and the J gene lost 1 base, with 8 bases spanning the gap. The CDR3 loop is CASSLVSPSGANVLTF. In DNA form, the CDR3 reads TGTGCCAGCAGCTTAGTATCCCCGTCTGGGGCCAACGTCCTGACTTTC.

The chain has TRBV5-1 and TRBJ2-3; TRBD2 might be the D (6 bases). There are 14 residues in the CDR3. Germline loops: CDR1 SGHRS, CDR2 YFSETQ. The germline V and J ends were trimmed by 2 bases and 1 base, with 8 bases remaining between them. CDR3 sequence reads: CASSFPGGTDTQYF. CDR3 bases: TGCGCCAGCAGCTTTCCGGGAGGCACAGATACGCAGTATTTT.

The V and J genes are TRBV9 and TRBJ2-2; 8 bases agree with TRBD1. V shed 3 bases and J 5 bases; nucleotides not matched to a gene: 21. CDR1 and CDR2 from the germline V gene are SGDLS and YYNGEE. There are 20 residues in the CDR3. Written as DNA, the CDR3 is TGTGCCAGCAGCGAGGGGCAGGGGGCGTTAGGCGGGGCGGTTACCGGGGAGCTGTTTTTT. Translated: CASSEGQGALGGAVTGELFF.

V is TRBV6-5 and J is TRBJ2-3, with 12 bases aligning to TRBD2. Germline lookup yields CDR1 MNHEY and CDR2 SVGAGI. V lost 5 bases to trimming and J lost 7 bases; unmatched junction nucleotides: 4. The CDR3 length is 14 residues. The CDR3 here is CASSLAGGPHTQYF. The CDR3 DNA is TGTGCCAGCAGTCTAGCGGGAGGGCCACATACGCAGTATTTT.

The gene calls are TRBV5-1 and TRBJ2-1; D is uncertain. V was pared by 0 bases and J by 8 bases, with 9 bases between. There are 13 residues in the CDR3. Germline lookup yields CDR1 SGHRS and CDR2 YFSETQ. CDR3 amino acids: CASSLVAIDEQFF. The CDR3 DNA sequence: TGCGCCAGCAGCTTGGTGGCAATTGATGAGCAGTTCTTC.

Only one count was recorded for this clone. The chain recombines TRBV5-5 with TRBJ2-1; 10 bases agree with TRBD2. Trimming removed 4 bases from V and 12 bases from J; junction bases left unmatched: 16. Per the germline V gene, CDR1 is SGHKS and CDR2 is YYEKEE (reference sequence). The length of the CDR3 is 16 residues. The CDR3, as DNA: TGTGCCAGCAGCACCGTAGCTAGCGGGAGTTTAGTCCCGCAGTTCTTC. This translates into CASSTVASGSLVPQFF.

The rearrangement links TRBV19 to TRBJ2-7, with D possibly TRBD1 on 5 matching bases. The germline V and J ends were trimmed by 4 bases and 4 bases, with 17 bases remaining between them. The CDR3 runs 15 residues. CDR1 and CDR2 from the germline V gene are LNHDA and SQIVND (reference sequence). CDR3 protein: CASSTRGQGSYEQYF. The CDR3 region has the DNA TGTGCCAGTAGTACCCGTGGGCAGGGTTCTTACGAGCAGTACTTC. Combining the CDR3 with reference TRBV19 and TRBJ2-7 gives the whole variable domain DGGITQSPKYLFRKEGQNVTLSCEQNLNHDAMYWYRQDPGQGLRLIYYSQIVNDFQKGDIAEGYSVSREKKESFPLTVTSAQKNPTAFYLCASSTRGQGSYEQYFGPGTRLTVT.

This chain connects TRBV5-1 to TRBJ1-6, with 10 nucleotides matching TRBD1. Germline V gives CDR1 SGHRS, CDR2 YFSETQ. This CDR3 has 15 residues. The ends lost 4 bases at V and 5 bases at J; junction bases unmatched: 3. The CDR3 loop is CASSGGQGNNSPLHF. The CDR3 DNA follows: TGCGCCAGCAGCGGGGGACAGGGGAATAATTCACCCCTCCACTTT.

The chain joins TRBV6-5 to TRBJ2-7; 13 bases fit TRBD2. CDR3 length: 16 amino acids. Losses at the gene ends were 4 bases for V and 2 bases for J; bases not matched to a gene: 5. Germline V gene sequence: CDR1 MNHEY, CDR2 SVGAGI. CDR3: CASSSGLAGWPYEQYF. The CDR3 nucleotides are TGTGCCAGCAGTTCGGGACTAGCGGGATGGCCCTACGAGCAGTACTTC.

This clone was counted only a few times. DNA of the CDR3: TGTGCCACCAGCAGAGGTCTGACTAGCGGGGGGAGCCAAGAGACCCAGTACTTC. This sequence encodes CATSRGLTSGGSQETQYF. The chain uses TRBV15 and TRBJ2-5; 13 bases match TRBD2. The germline gives CDR1 LNHNV, CDR2 YYDKDF (reference sequence). The V and J ends lost 1 base and 1 base, in that order; junction bases with no gene match: 6. The CDR3 contains 18 residues.

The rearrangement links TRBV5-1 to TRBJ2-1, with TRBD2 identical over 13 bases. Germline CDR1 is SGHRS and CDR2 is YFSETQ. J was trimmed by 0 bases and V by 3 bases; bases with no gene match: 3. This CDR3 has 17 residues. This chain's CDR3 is CASSSGTSGASYNEQFF. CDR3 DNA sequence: TGCGCCAGCAGCTCCGGGACTAGCGGGGCCTCCTACAATGAGCAGTTCTTC.

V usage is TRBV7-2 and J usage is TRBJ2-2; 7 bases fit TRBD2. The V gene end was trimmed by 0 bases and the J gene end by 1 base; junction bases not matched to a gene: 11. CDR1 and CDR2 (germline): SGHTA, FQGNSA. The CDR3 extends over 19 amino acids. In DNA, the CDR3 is TGTGCCAGCAGCTTAGCCGCCGCCGGGGGGACCGAGAACACCGGGGAGCTGTTTTTT. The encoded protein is CASSLAAAGGTENTGELFF.

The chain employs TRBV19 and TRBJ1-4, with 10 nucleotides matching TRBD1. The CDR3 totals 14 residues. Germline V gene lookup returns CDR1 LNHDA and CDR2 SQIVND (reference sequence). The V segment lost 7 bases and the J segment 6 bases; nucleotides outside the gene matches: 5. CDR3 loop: CASNDRGPYEKLFF. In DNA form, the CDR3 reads TGTGCCAGTAACGACAGGGGGCCGTATGAAAAACTGTTTTTT.

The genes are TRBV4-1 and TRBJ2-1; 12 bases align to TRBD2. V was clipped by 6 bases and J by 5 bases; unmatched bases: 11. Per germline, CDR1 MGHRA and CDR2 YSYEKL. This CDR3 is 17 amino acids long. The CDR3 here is CASRPSLAGGPHNEQFF. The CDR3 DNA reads TGCGCCAGCAGACCGTCCCTAGCGGGAGGGCCCCACAATGAGCAGTTCTTC.

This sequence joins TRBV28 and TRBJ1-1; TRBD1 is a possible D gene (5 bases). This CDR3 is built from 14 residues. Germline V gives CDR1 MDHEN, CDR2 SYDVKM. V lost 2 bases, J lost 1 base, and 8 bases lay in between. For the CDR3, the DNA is TGTGCCAGCAGTTTAGGGGCCAGGAACACTGAAGCTTTCTTT. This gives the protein CASSLGARNTEAFF.